The 20 T cell receptor beta chains in this list originate from one sample, sequenced in a study of cytomegalovirus exposure and HLA in healthy donors. The PCR made use of 60 Vbeta and 13 Jbeta primers. Using immunoSEQ multiplex PCR, the repertoire was profiled, and TCRdb retains in-frame clones only, with some absent. The table has under 200,000 clones, roughly 80% seen once. Sequencing was carried out using PBMCs. These receptors all stem from a woman aged 40-49 years in good health and CMV-seropositive.

The chain recombines TRBV5-6 with TRBJ2-5; 7 nucleotides align to TRBD2. This CDR3 region has 15 residues. V lost 2 bases, J lost 5 bases, and 9 bases stayed unmatched. The germline CDR1 and CDR2 sequences are SGHDT and YYEEEE. The CDR3 spells CASSFRLALGETQYF. CDR3 in DNA: TGTGCCAGCAGCTTCCGACTAGCTCTTGGGGAGACCCAGTACTTC.

The chain has TRBV28 and TRBJ2-7, with TRBD1 matching over 9 bases. Germline CDR1 MDHEN, CDR2 SYDVKM. V dropped 6 bases and J dropped 1; count of bases not matched to a gene: 7. The CDR3 is 15 amino acids. DNA for the CDR3: TGTGCCAGCAGCCGAACCGGGACAGGGTCCTACGAGCAGTACTTC. Protein product: CASSRTGTGSYEQYF.

In its sample, this clone was seen once. The rearrangement links TRBV18 to TRBJ2-1, with D maybe TRBD2 (6 bases). The V end was cut by 1 base, the J end by 15 bases, with 22 bases between. The CDR3 has 15 amino acids. CDR1 and CDR2 from the germline V gene are KGHSH and LQKENI. The CDR3 reads CASSPLPPGTGVVFF. The CDR3 DNA reads TGTGCCAGCTCACCACTTCCCCCCGGGACTGGGGTTGTGTTCTTC.

This chain joins TRBV11-2 and TRBJ2-7, with 10 bases matching TRBD1. The junction had 3 bases not matched to a gene; V was cut back by 1 base and J by 6 bases. The CDR3 extends over 14 amino acids. Germline CDR1 reads SGHAT; CDR2 reads FQNNGV. In nucleotides, the CDR3 is TGTGCCAGCAGCTTAGTTGGACAGGGGGGCGAGCAGTACTTC. This encodes CASSLVGQGGEQYF.

This clone has only a few counts. The chain is built from TRBV7-2 and TRBJ2-7; 9 bases match TRBD2. The CDR3 has 15 amino acids. With V trimmed by 5 bases and J by 2 bases, 7 bases remained unmatched. Germline V gives CDR1 SGHTA, CDR2 FQGNSA. The DNA of the CDR3 is TGTGCCAGCAGCCAAGCCAGGACTAGCGCCTACGAGCAGTACTTC. Its translation is CASSQARTSAYEQYF. The complete variable domain, with remaining parts taken from reference TRBV7-2 and TRBJ2-7, reads GAGVSQSPSNKVTEKGKDVELRCDPISGHTALYWYRQSLGQGLEFLIYFQGNSAPDKSGLPSDRFSAERTGGSVSTLTIQRTQQEDSAVYLCASSQARTSAYEQYFGPGTRLTVT.

The chain is built from TRBV7-6 and TRBJ1-2; D ambiguous. V lost 0 bases and J 4 bases, leaving 12 bases between the germline ends. The CDR3 runs to 15 residues. Germline CDR1 reads SGHVS; CDR2 reads FNYEAQ. CDR3 in amino acids: CASSLAPEVSYGYTF. CDR3 in DNA: TGTGCCAGCAGCTTAGCTCCGGAGGTCTCCTATGGCTACACCTTC.

This chain uses TRBV18 with TRBJ2-3; weak D call: TRBD1 (6 bases). Trimming left V 1 base short and J 3 bases short, with 20 bases between. Germline CDR1 and CDR2: KGHSH and LQKENI. CDR3 length equals 18 residues. For the CDR3, the DNA is TGTGCCAGCTCACCACTACAGGGCAACGCCCTCTCGACAGATACGCAGTATTTT. This sequence encodes CASSPLQGNALSTDTQYF.

This clone was seen more than once but under ten times. The chain combines TRBV7-9 with TRBJ2-2, with D perhaps matching TRBD1 (5 bases). V was clipped by 5 bases and J by 7 bases, with 11 bases between them. The germline V gene encodes CDR1 SEHNR and CDR2 FQNEAQ (reference sequence). This CDR3 has 13 amino acids. In DNA form, the CDR3 reads TGTGCCAGCAGCCTTCAGGGTATCGGGGAGCTGTTTTTT. Encoded protein: CASSLQGIGELFF.

The rearrangement links TRBV5-4 to TRBJ2-2; TRBD2 matches at 11 bases. The CDR3 sequence is 17 residues long. Losses at the gene ends were 4 bases for V and 2 bases for J; bases not matched to a gene: 7. The germline gives CDR1 SGHNT, CDR2 YYREEE (reference sequence). The CDR3 spells CASSPNLAGGNTGELFF. The CDR3 nucleotides are TGTGCCAGCAGCCCGAACCTAGCGGGAGGAAACACCGGGGAGCTGTTTTTT.

This chain links TRBV6-6 with TRBJ1-5; no clear D gene. Germline CDR1 MNHNY, CDR2 SVGAGI (reference sequence). With 5 bases removed from V and 5 bases from J, the gap between germline ends came to 10 bases. The CDR3 spans 13 residues. CDR3 residues: CASSGPSDQPQHF. As DNA, the CDR3 is TGTGCCAGCAGTGGGCCCTCTGATCAGCCCCAGCATTTT.

The chain is built from TRBV11-3 and TRBJ2-3; unclear D gene. The CDR3 consists of 14 residues. CDR1 SGHNT and CDR2 YENEEA come from the germline V gene. V shed 0 bases and J shed 4 bases, with 8 bases lying between them. The CDR3 spells CASSLDSRADTQYF. CDR3 nucleotides: TGTGCCAGCAGCTTAGATTCCCGGGCAGATACGCAGTATTTT. The whole variable domain, filled in from reference TRBV11-3 and TRBJ2-3, reads EAGVVQSPRYKIIEKKQPVAFWCNPISGHNTLYWYLQNLGQGPELLIRYENEEAVDDSQLPKDRFSAERLKGVDSTLKIQPAELGDSAVYLCASSLDSRADTQYFGPGTRLTVL.

The gene calls are TRBV5-8 and TRBJ1-2; TRBD1 agrees at 7 bases. J was trimmed by 0 bases and V by 0 bases; bases with no gene match: 2. Germline CDR1 and CDR2: SGHTS and YDEGEE. This CDR3 comprises 15 residues. CDR3 in DNA: TGTGCCAGCAGCTTGGGCCAGGGGGCTAACTATGGCTACACCTTC. It yields the protein CASSLGQGANYGYTF.

The chain employs TRBV5-4 and TRBJ2-7, with D perhaps TRBD2 (5 bases). CDR1 and CDR2 from the germline V gene are SGHNT and YYREEE (reference sequence). The CDR3 totals 14 residues. The V gene lost 4 bases and the J gene lost 5 bases, with 16 bases spanning the gap. The CDR3 DNA sequence: TGTGCCAGCAGCCCCCACCGGGGTGTTGACGAGCAGTACTTC. It yields the protein CASSPHRGVDEQYF.

The chain uses TRBV7-6 and TRBJ2-1; TRBD2 agrees at 7 bases. The germline V gene encodes CDR1 SGHVS and CDR2 FNYEAQ. The length of the CDR3 is 17 residues. The junction had 13 bases not matched to a gene; V was cut back by 5 bases and J by 3 bases. CDR3 region: CASSPEPLAAGYNEQFF. The CDR3 DNA follows: TGTGCCAGCAGCCCAGAACCCCTAGCGGCCGGCTACAATGAGCAGTTCTTC.

The chain uses TRBV2 and TRBJ2-7; the match to TRBD2 covers 8 bases. V lost 5 bases to trimming and J lost 2 bases; unmatched junction nucleotides: 8. Germline V gives CDR1 SNHLY, CDR2 FYNNEI. The CDR3 runs to 15 residues. The CDR3 here is CASSPILAAAYEQYF. The CDR3 DNA reads TGTGCCAGCAGTCCCATACTAGCGGCGGCCTACGAGCAGTACTTC.

CDR3 residues: CAISGQQGDSGGYTF. DNA for the CDR3: TGTGCCATCAGTGGGCAACAGGGGGATTCGGGTGGCTACACCTTC. The V call is TRBV10-3, the J call TRBJ1-2, with 8 bases lining up with TRBD1. V gave up 4 bases and J gave up 7 bases; unmatched junction bases: 11. Germline V lookup: CDR1 ENHRY, CDR2 SYGVKD. The CDR3 has 15 residues.

This chain connects TRBV28 to TRBJ2-3, with 9 bases fitting TRBD1. This CDR3 contains 14 residues. The J segment lost 7 bases and the V segment lost 5 bases, leaving 7 bases of the junction unmatched. Germline CDR1 MDHEN, CDR2 SYDVKM. CDR3 in amino acids: CASSAGTGSNTQYF. As DNA, the CDR3 is TGTGCCAGCAGTGCCGGGACAGGGTCAAATACGCAGTATTTT. Full variable domain (remainder filled in from reference TRBV28 and TRBJ2-3): DVKVTQSSRYLVKRTGEKVFLECVQDMDHENMFWYRQDPGLGLRLIYFSYDVKMKEKGDIPEGYSVSREKKERFSLILESASTNQTSMYLCASSAGTGSNTQYFGPGTRLTVL.

The V and J genes are TRBV2 and TRBJ2-2; the D is unclear. Per germline, CDR1 SNHLY and CDR2 FYNNEI. The CDR3 consists of 14 residues. The ends were cut back, 7 bases at V and 1 base at J, with 10 bases in the middle. The CDR3 loop reads CASIHTQNTGELFF. The CDR3 bases are TGTGCCAGCATCCACACCCAGAACACCGGGGAGCTGTTTTTT.

Only a few counts were recorded for this clone. CDR3 in amino acids: CASGGAYDGYTF. In nucleotides, the CDR3 is TGTGCCAGTGGCGGGGCTTATGATGGCTACACCTTC. The rearrangement uses TRBV19 and TRBJ1-2; maybe TRBD1 (5 bases). Germline values: CDR1 LNHDA, CDR2 SQIVND (reference sequence). The ends were cut back, 8 bases at V and 6 bases at J, with 13 bases in the middle. This CDR3 spans 12 amino acids.

This rearrangement joins TRBV29-1 to TRBJ2-1, with a possible D match to TRBD2 (5 bases). The CDR3 is 18 residues long. The germline V gene encodes CDR1 SQVTM and CDR2 ANQGSEA. The V gene lost 6 bases and the J gene lost 0 bases, with 24 bases spanning the gap. This chain's CDR3 is CSVLGREEGASSYNEQFF. Written as DNA, the CDR3 is TGCAGCGTGCTGGGAAGGGAAGAGGGCGCAAGCTCCTACAATGAGCAGTTCTTC.